Listed below are T cell receptor beta chains from one sample, sequenced in a study of blood T cell repertoires in COVID-19. The repertoire was sequenced with immunoSEQ multiplex PCR; TCRdb's copy has only in-frame clones and lacks some. Of fewer than 75,000 clones detected, 80% to 95% appear once; the ten largest clones hold 4.6%. Sequences were obtained from peripheral blood. Source of these receptors: a man aged 45-65 years with active COVID-19. Each CDR3 is given with its conserved first and last residue. The D gene is left open where the match is weak. Size values are once, few and many counts, or a class for expanded clones, and some rows have none.

TRBV18	NA	TRBJ2-7	NA	TGTGCCAGCTCACCACGAGGGGGGGGTACTTACGAGCAGTACTTC	CASSPRGGGTYEQYF
TRBV5-4	NA	TRBJ2-2	TRBD1	TGTGCCAGCAGCCTATGGGGATCGGGACAGCGAAACACCGGGGAGCTGTTTTTT	CASSLWGSGQRNTGELFF
TRBV5-3	once	TRBJ2-4	NA	TGTGCCAGAAGCTTGGCGGGACACAGATTTCAGTACTTC	CARSLAGHRFQYF
TRBV27	NA	TRBJ1-1	NA	TGTGCCAGCAGTTTCGGTCAGGAGAACACTGAAGCTTTCTTT	CASSFGQENTEAFF
TRBV2	NA	TRBJ1-2	TRBD1	TGTGCCAGCAGTGGTGGGGGACAGGGGATCCATGGCTACACCTTC	CASSGGGQGIHGYTF
TRBV6-5	NA	TRBJ2-2	TRBD1	TGTGCCAGCAGTTTAGACAGGGGGAACACCGGGGAGCTGTTTTTT	CASSLDRGNTGELFF
TRBV5-5	NA	TRBJ2-7	TRBD1	TGTGCCAGCAGCTTGGAGGGACAGGGAGGATACGAGCAGTACTTC	CASSLEGQGGYEQYF
TRBV28	NA	TRBJ2-5	NA	TGTGCCAGCAGTTTAAGGCATCCGAATAAGAAACAGGGCCGCGGGTGGACCCAGTACTTC	CASSLRHPNKKQGRGWTQYF
TRBV18	NA	TRBJ2-1	TRBD2	TGTGCCAGCTCACCATTATCGGGACTAGCGGGGTCGTACAATGAGCAGTTCTTC	CASSPLSGLAGSYNEQFF
TRBV20-1	NA	TRBJ1-5	NA	TGCAGTGCTAGTGACAGGATGGATTATCAGCCCCAGCATTTT	CSASDRMDYQPQHF
TRBV6-5	NA	TRBJ1-2	TRBD1	TGTGCCAGCAGCCACGACAGGGTAAACTATGGCTACACCTTC	CASSHDRVNYGYTF
TRBV11-3	NA	TRBJ1-6	TRBD1	TGTGCCAGCAGCTCAGGGGACAGATATTATAATTCACCCCTCCACTTT	CASSSGDRYYNSPLHF
TRBV24-1	once	TRBJ1-1	TRBD1	TGTGCCACCAGTGAACAGGGGGAAGCTTTCTTT	CATSEQGEAFF
TRBV6-5	NA	TRBJ2-2	TRBD1	TGTGCCAGCAGCCTCGACAGGGTGGACGGGGAGCTGTTTTTT	CASSLDRVDGELFF
TRBV18	NA	TRBJ1-5	NA	TGTGCCAGCTCACCACAACTAAATCAGCCCCAGCATTTT	CASSPQLNQPQHF
TRBV28	NA	TRBJ2-2	NA	TGTGCCAGCAGTTCGCCGGGAGAGGGCACCGGGGAGCTGTTTTTT	CASSSPGEGTGELFF
TRBV19	few	TRBJ1-5	NA	TGTGCCAGTGGACTGGGACTTTATAGCAATCAGCCCCAGCATTTT	CASGLGLYSNQPQHF
TRBV30	NA	TRBJ1-2	NA	TGTGCCTGGAGTGTACAGGTTGGTGGCTACACCTTC	CAWSVQVGGYTF
TRBV12-5	NA	TRBJ2-7	TRBD1	TGTGCTAGTGTTCGACAGGGGCACTACGAGCAGTACTTC	CASVRQGHYEQYF
TRBV28	NA	TRBJ2-7	TRBD2	TGTGCCACCGAACGACCGGGACTAGCTGCCGAGCAGTACTTC	CATERPGLAAEQYF
TRBV27	NA	TRBJ1-1	TRBD1	TGTGCCAGCAGTCTAGGCACAGGGGGGAGCACTGAAGCTTTCTTT	CASSLGTGGSTEAFF
TRBV5-6	NA	TRBJ1-2	TRBD1	TGTGCCAGCAGCTGGCGGGGCACAGGGGATAATGGCTACACCTTC	CASSWRGTGDNGYTF
TRBV14	NA	TRBJ2-1	NA	TGTGCCAGCAGTAGATTAGGCGGATCCTACAATGAGCAGTTCTTC	CASSRLGGSYNEQFF
TRBV5-4	NA	TRBJ1-1	NA	TGTGCCAGCAGCCGAAGGGAGGCTGAAGCTTTCTTT	CASSRREAEAFF
TRBV18	NA	TRBJ2-1	NA	TGTGCCAGCTCACCCAGCAATGAGCAGTTCTTC	CASSPSNEQFF
TRBV18	NA	TRBJ1-2	NA	TGTGCCAGCTCACCCGCGGGGGCATATGGCTACACCTTC	CASSPAGAYGYTF
TRBV12-3/TRBV12-4	NA	TRBJ2-1	TRBD1	TGTGCCAGCAGTTTAGGACAGGGGATTGCGCAGTTCTTC	CASSLGQGIAQFF
TRBV15	NA	TRBJ2-3	NA	TGTGCCACCAGCAGAGGGGGGGCTAGCGGCTACACAGATACGCAGTATTTT	CATSRGGASGYTDTQYF
TRBV28	NA	TRBJ1-2	NA	TGTGCCAGCTTATCAGGAAATGGCTACACCTTC	CASLSGNGYTF
TRBV2	NA	TRBJ1-2	NA	TGTGCCAGCAGTGATAATACAGGGTACTATGGCTACACCTTC	CASSDNTGYYGYTF
TRBV13	NA	TRBJ1-1	TRBD1	TGTGCCAGCAGCTTCCAGGGGGGAATCACTGAAGCTTTCTTT	CASSFQGGITEAFF
TRBV28	NA	TRBJ2-3	TRBD1	TGTGCCAGCAGCCCCACCGGGACAGGTTTAGATACGCAGTATTTT	CASSPTGTGLDTQYF
TRBV2	NA	TRBJ2-5	NA	TGTGCCAGCAGTGTGGAGGAGACCCAGTACTTC	CASSVEETQYF
TRBV7-3	NA	TRBJ1-2	TRBD1	TGTGCCAGCAGCTTAACGGCAGGGGGCTACAGTGGCTACACCTTC	CASSLTAGGYSGYTF
TRBV6-2/TRBV6-3	NA	TRBJ2-5	TRBD2	TGTGCCAGCAGTTCCGGGGGGGGCGTAGAGACCCAGTACTTC	CASSSGGGVETQYF
TRBV24-1	NA	TRBJ1-2	NA	TGTGCCACCAGTGATTCTTCCGGACTGTTCTATGGCTACACCTTC	CATSDSSGLFYGYTF
TRBV28	NA	TRBJ1-5	NA	TGTGCCAGCAGACGTAAGACGGGGGGCCGATATCAGCCCCAGCATTTT	CASRRKTGGRYQPQHF
TRBV7-8	NA	TRBJ2-2	TRBD1	TGTGCCAGCAGCGCCGACAGGGTAAACACCGGGGAGCTGTTTTTT	CASSADRVNTGELFF
TRBV5-1	NA	TRBJ2-1	TRBD2	TGCGCCAGCGCCTTCGGGACTAGCGGGAGGGGTAATGAGCAGTTCTTC	CASAFGTSGRGNEQFF
TRBV19	NA	TRBJ1-1	NA	TGTGCCAGTACGGACGCGGGCCTAAACACTGAAGCTTTCTTT	CASTDAGLNTEAFF
TRBV7-8	NA	TRBJ2-5	TRBD2	TGTGCCAGCAGCTTAAGAGAGGTCTGGCGGGAGGGCCTGGAGACCCAGTACTTC	CASSLREVWREGLETQYF
TRBV24-1	NA	TRBJ2-3	TRBD1	TGTGCCACCAGTGATACCCAACAGGGGGCAAGCACAGATACGCAGTATTTT	CATSDTQQGASTDTQYF
TRBV18	NA	TRBJ2-6	TRBD1	TGTGCCAGCTCCCTTTCCGGGACAGGGGTGTTTGGGGCCAACGTCCTGACTTTC	CASSLSGTGVFGANVLTF
TRBV13	NA	TRBJ2-7	TRBD2	TGTGCCAGCAGTCGACTCGGGACTAGCGGGAGGAATGTTTACGAGCAGTACTTC	CASSRLGTSGRNVYEQYF
TRBV5-5	NA	TRBJ2-2	NA	TGTGCCAGCAGCCTCTTGACAGGTTCGAACACCGGGGAGCTGTTTTTT	CASSLLTGSNTGELFF
TRBV5-1	NA	TRBJ2-1	TRBD2	TGCGCCAGCAGCTCCGTAGCGGGAGGCCTTTTCAATGAGCAGTTCTTC	CASSSVAGGLFNEQFF
TRBV18	NA	TRBJ2-1	NA	TGTGCCAGCTCACCACCGGCAGGGGTCTACAATGAGCAGTTCTTC	CASSPPAGVYNEQFF
TRBV10-2	NA	TRBJ2-7	NA	TGCGCCAGCTCCCCGGGACACTCCTACGAGCAGTACTTC	CASSPGHSYEQYF
TRBV9	NA	TRBJ2-1	TRBD2	TGTGCCAGCAGCCGAGCGGGGGAAAGCTCCTACAATGAGCAGTTCTTC	CASSRAGESSYNEQFF
TRBV10-2	once	TRBJ2-5	TRBD2	TGCGCCAGCAAGTCCACCAGCGGGAGACAAGAGACCCAGTACTTC	CASKSTSGRQETQYF
TRBV6-2/TRBV6-3	NA	TRBJ1-5	NA	TGTGCCAGCAGTTACGGCAGGGCTAGCAATCAGCCCCAGCATTTT	CASSYGRASNQPQHF
TRBV5-1	once	TRBJ1-1	NA	TGCGCCAGCAGCTTGGGCAGTACGAACACTGAAGCTTTCTTT	CASSLGSTNTEAFF
TRBV5-1	NA	TRBJ2-1	NA	TGCGCCAGCAGCTTCGGCGGTACCTACAATGAGCAGTTCTTC	CASSFGGTYNEQFF
TRBV7-2	NA	TRBJ2-7	NA	TGTGCCAGCAGCTTAGAGGGGACTTCCTTCAACGAGCAGTACTTC	CASSLEGTSFNEQYF
TRBV7-3	NA	TRBJ2-3	NA	TGTGCCAGCAGTCGAGGTTTGGAACTGACGCAGTATTTT	CASSRGLELTQYF
TRBV6-5	NA	TRBJ1-5	TRBD1	TGTGCCAGCAGTTGGGGACAGGGGACAGTAGGTCAGCCCCAGCATTTT	CASSWGQGTVGQPQHF
TRBV2	NA	TRBJ2-5	NA	TGTGCCAGCAGTGAGTGGGGGGACGAGACCCAGTACTTC	CASSEWGDETQYF
TRBV10-3	NA	TRBJ2-5	NA	TGTGCCTCCAGCAGGGAAATAAGGGAGACCCAGTACTTC	CASSREIRETQYF
TRBV7-9	NA	TRBJ2-3	NA	TGTGCCAGCAGCTTAGTCTCGGCAGATACGCAGTATTTT	CASSLVSADTQYF